The table lists the clone carrying this T cell receptor beta chain with a few counts. Its target is not known. This CDR3 contains 13 residues. The method was immunoSEQ multiplex PCR; TCRdb's version includes in-frame clones alone and lacks a portion of them. The sample shows 6,000 or so clones, approximately 86% of them seen only once. The entry originates in a study of T cells in localized non-small cell lung cancer. Study-wide points: Elevated blood T cell density was associated with longer overall survival. Sequence data derive from only one tumor region, so heterogeneity remains possible. Among the top 100 tumor clones, a median about 52 appeared in adjacent lung. Uninvolved adjacent lung showed peak T cell clonality, exceeding tumor.

The chain carries TRBV12-2 and TRBJ2-5. TRBV12-2 is classified as a pseudogene. The sequencing used peripheral blood, collected before any cancer treatment. This receptor was identified in a male donor at least 60 years old with stage I lung adenocarcinoma. CDR3 region: CASRLAGEETQYF. CDR3 in DNA: TGTGCAAGTCGCTTAGCGGGGGAAGAGACCCAGTACTTC.